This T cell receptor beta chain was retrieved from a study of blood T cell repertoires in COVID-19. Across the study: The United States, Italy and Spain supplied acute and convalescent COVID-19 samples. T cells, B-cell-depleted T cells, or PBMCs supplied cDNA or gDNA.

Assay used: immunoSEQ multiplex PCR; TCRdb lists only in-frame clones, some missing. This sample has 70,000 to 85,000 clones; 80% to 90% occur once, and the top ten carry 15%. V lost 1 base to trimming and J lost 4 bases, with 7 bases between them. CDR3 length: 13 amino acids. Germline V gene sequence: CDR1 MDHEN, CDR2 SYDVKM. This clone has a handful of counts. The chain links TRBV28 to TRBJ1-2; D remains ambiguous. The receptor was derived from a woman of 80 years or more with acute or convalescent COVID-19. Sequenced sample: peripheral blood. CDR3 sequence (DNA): TGTGCCAGCAGTTTATTTTCAATCTATGGCTACACCTTC. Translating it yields CASSLFSIYGYTF.